The 27 T cell receptor beta chains presented below share a single source sample, sequenced in a study of blood T cells in healthy people across ages. A J-beta primer mix and a sample-barcoded 5' primer were used in a second PCR of roughly 6 to 11 cycles. A single record per CDR3 protein comes from TCRdb applying MiXCR to the 5' RACE reads. Of about 930,000 distinct CDR3 sequences in the sample, 29% were seen once. The sample was also linked to a second study, of T cells of mothers and their children.

The sequencing sample was made of blood. The receptors were sampled from a middle-aged woman in good health.

V and J are TRBV5-1 and TRBJ2-1, with D possibly being TRBD1 or TRBD2 (6 bases each). Trimming took off 0 bases at V and 2 bases at J, with 12 bases between the two ends. The CDR3 sequence is 16 residues long. CDR1 SGHRS and CDR2 YFSETQ come from the germline V gene. CDR3 sequence (DNA): TGCGCCAGCAGCTTGGCCGCGGAGGGGGCCTACAATGAGCAGTTCTTC. Encoded protein: CASSLAAEGAYNEQFF.

This clonotype has at least ten counts. The rearrangement uses TRBV15 and TRBJ1-5; 10 bases align to TRBD1. V gave up 7 bases and J gave up 7 bases; unmatched junction bases: 13. The CDR3 is 16 residues long. Germline V lookup: CDR1 LNHNV, CDR2 YYDKDF (reference sequence). The CDR3 spells CATTSASTGGRQPQHF. DNA for the CDR3: TGTGCCACCACCTCTGCCTCGACAGGGGGCCGGCAGCCCCAGCATTTT.

This clonotype was detected many times. This chain uses TRBV6-5 with TRBJ2-5; 8 bases align to TRBD1. V shed 7 bases and J 7 bases; nucleotides not matched to a gene: 8. CDR1 and CDR2 from the germline V gene are MNHEY and SVGAGI. This CDR3 region has 13 residues. The CDR3 reads CASTDDRGWTQYF. In nucleotides, the CDR3 is TGTGCCAGCACGGACGACAGGGGATGGACCCAGTACTTC.

The V and J genes are TRBV2 and TRBJ2-1, with D unresolved. The CDR3 is made up of 14 amino acids. Trimming took off 3 bases at V and 10 bases at J, with 16 bases between the two ends. Germline V gene data show CDR1 as SNHLY and CDR2 as FYNNEI. The CDR3 coding sequence is TGTGCCAGCAGTGATGGGCTACTTTCCTACGAGCAGTTCTTC. As protein: CASSDGLLSYEQFF.

The V call is TRBV20-1, the J call TRBJ2-4; tentatively, D is TRBD1 (5 bases). Germline CDR1 and CDR2: DFQATT and SNEGSKA (reference sequence). The CDR3 has 17 amino acids. Trimming took off 0 bases at V and 0 bases at J, with 15 bases between the two ends. CDR3 DNA sequence: TGCAGTGCTAGAGATCGGCAGGGTGGAACAGCCAAAAACATTCAGTACTTC. Translation gives CSARDRQGGTAKNIQYF.

The chain uses TRBV9 and TRBJ1-1, with D unresolved. V shed 3 bases and J shed 0 bases, with 9 bases lying between them. The length of the CDR3 is 14 residues. Germline V gives CDR1 SGDLS, CDR2 YYNGEE. The CDR3 here is CASSASGMNTEAFF. As DNA, the CDR3 is TGTGCCAGCAGCGCGTCTGGGATGAACACTGAAGCTTTCTTT.

V and J are TRBV28 and TRBJ1-4; 9 positions agree with TRBD1. The CDR3 length is 15 residues. The ends lost 5 bases at V and 6 bases at J; junction bases unmatched: 7. Germline CDR1 and CDR2: MDHEN and SYDVKM. The DNA of the CDR3 is TGTGCCAGCAGTACCCGACAGGGGGGGTATGAAAAACTGTTTTTT. Encoded protein: CASSTRQGGYEKLFF.

The genes are TRBV6-6 and TRBJ2-5, with 8 nucleotides matching TRBD1. The CDR3 runs 16 residues. Germline CDR1 reads MNHNY; CDR2 reads SVGAGI (reference sequence). Trimming at V came to 6 bases and at J to 5 bases, leaving 14 bases not matched to a gene. As DNA, the CDR3 is TGTGCCAGCAGCCAGAGGAGACAGGGGCTGGGGGAGACCCAGTACTTC. Translating it yields CASSQRRQGLGETQYF.

The rearrangement links TRBV20-1 to TRBJ1-6; D may be TRBD1 (6 bases). Per the germline V gene, CDR1 is DFQATT and CDR2 is SNEGSKA (reference sequence). V was shortened by 3 bases and J by 6 bases, with 15 bases between the two germline ends. This CDR3 is 15 amino acids long. The CDR3 sequence: CSAREMTGGNSPLHF. In DNA, the CDR3 is TGCAGTGCTAGGGAAATGACAGGAGGTAATTCACCCCTCCACTTT.

This chain links TRBV20-1 with TRBJ1-5, with 7 nucleotides matching TRBD1. The germline V gene has CDR1 DFQATT and CDR2 SNEGSKA (reference sequence). The CDR3 contains 16 residues. The trim removed 0 bases at V and 3 bases at J, leaving 8 bases unmatched. The CDR3 spells CSARERDRGSNQPQHF. CDR3 sequence (DNA): TGCAGTGCTAGAGAACGGGACAGAGGATCCAATCAGCCCCAGCATTTT.

This clonotype has more than one count but fewer than ten. Being one base from a much bigger clone, this may be a read error. The chain combines TRBV4-1 with TRBJ2-7; 8 bases line up with TRBD1. The CDR3 length is 14 residues. Germline V gene lookup returns CDR1 MGHRA and CDR2 YSYEKL. The CDR3 DNA is TGCACCAGCAGCCAAGTGACAGGGGCCTACGAGCAGTACTTC. This translates into CTSSQVTGAYEQYF.

The rearrangement joins TRBV29-1 to TRBJ1-2; unclear D gene. The CDR3 is 12 residues long. The V end lost 5 bases, the J end lost 0 bases, and 7 bases lay between the germline ends. Germline values: CDR1 SQVTM, CDR2 ANQGSEA. The CDR3 nucleotides are TGCAGCGTTTCGGGAGCTAACTATGGCTACACCTTC. As protein: CSVSGANYGYTF.

The V and J genes are TRBV2 and TRBJ2-5; D not resolved. The ends were cut back, 1 base at V and 9 bases at J, with 15 bases in the middle. The germline V gene encodes CDR1 SNHLY and CDR2 FYNNEI. This CDR3 region has 14 residues. CDR3 DNA sequence: TGTGCCAGCAGTGAAGTTACAGACTCTTGGGCCCAGTACTTC. Its translation: CASSEVTDSWAQYF.

As regards this clonotype: A read error is possible here, since a much larger clone lies one base away. The chain joins TRBV28 to TRBJ2-7, with 11 bases aligning to TRBD2. V lost 4 bases and J lost 2; bases outside the gene matches: 7. The V gene's germline CDR1 is MDHEN and CDR2 SYDVKM. CDR3 length equals 16 residues. The CDR3 protein is CASSSRLAGSPYEQYF. The CDR3 bases are TGTGCCAGCAGTTCAAGACTAGCGGGGAGCCCCTACGAGCAGTACTTC.

The chain couples TRBV6-5 to TRBJ2-2; D might be TRBD1 (5 bases). V was pared by 1 base and J by 4 bases, with 10 bases between. Germline CDR1 and CDR2: MNHEY and SVGAGI. This CDR3 contains 15 residues. The CDR3 coding sequence is TGTGCCAGCAGTTACTTCAGGGCGCTCACCGGGGAGCTGTTTTTT. Residues: CASSYFRALTGELFF.

This chain connects TRBV5-1 to TRBJ2-5, with 7 bases aligning to TRBD2. The J call may be wrong; the DNA end is better matched by TRBJ2-7. The CDR3 contains 15 residues. Looked up from germline, CDR1 is SGHRS and CDR2 is YFSETQ. CDR3 protein: CASSLSAGEANEQYF. The CDR3 nucleotides are TGCGCCAGCAGCTTGTCGGCGGGGGAGGCCAACGAGCAGTACTTC.

V gene TRBV7-9 combines with J gene TRBJ2-7, with 10 bases identical to TRBD1. V was clipped by 5 bases and J by 4 bases; unmatched bases: 11. Germline V CDR1 and CDR2: SEHNR, FQNEAQ (reference sequence). This CDR3 contains 16 residues. The CDR3 DNA reads as TGTGCCAGCAGCCCCCCTCGTGGGGACAGGGGTTACGAGCAGTACTTC. It encodes CASSPPRGDRGYEQYF.

The chain carries TRBV7-9 and TRBJ1-1; D unclear. The V gene lost 3 bases and the J gene lost 1 base, with 6 bases spanning the gap. Per the germline V gene, CDR1 is SEHNR and CDR2 is FQNEAQ (reference sequence). This CDR3 contains 13 residues. CDR3: CASSFQANTEAFF. The CDR3 bases are TGTGCCAGCAGCTTCCAGGCGAACACTGAAGCTTTCTTT.

There are a few counts of this clonotype. The chain joins TRBV14 to TRBJ2-1, with D maybe TRBD2 (6 bases). Per the germline V gene, CDR1 is SGHDN and CDR2 is FVKESK. This CDR3 has 11 residues. V was pared by 3 bases and J by 9 bases, with 6 bases between. The CDR3 nucleotides are TGTGCCAGCAGCCACGGGGGTGAGCAGTTCTTC. Its translation: CASSHGGEQFF. Complete variable domain (other parts from reference TRBV14 and TRBJ2-1): EAGVTQFPSHSVIEKGQTVTLRCDPISGHDNLYWYRRVMGKEIKFLLHFVKESKQDESGMPNNRFLAERTGGTYSTLKVQPAELEDSGVYFCASSHGGEQFFGPGTRLTVL.

V and J are TRBV3-1 and TRBJ2-1; D unclear. Per the germline V gene, CDR1 is LGHDT and CDR2 is YNNKEL (reference sequence). V was cut by 4 bases and J by 7 bases, with 14 bases left in between. The CDR3 consists of 14 residues. The CDR3 DNA sequence: TGTGCCAGCAGCCTCGGAGACGGTGGAAATGAGCAGTTCTTC. This gives the protein CASSLGDGGNEQFF.

This clonotype was detected only once. The chain uses TRBV2 and TRBJ2-5, with 7 bases matching TRBD2. CDR1 is SNHLY and CDR2 is FYNNEI in the germline V gene. V lost 3 bases, J lost 5 bases, and 6 bases stayed unmatched. This CDR3 region has 14 residues. The CDR3 is CASSDRLAGETQYF. The CDR3 DNA reads as TGTGCCAGCAGTGACCGACTAGCTGGGGAGACCCAGTACTTC.

This chain joins TRBV25-1 and TRBJ1-5; D possibly corresponds to TRBD1 (5 bases). Trimming shortened V by 7 bases and J by 4 bases, and 23 bases separated the two germline ends. The CDR3 runs to 17 residues. Germline V gives CDR1 MGHDK, CDR2 SYGVNS. CDR3 sequence: CASTPFGGTRSNQPQHF. CDR3 DNA sequence: TGTGCCAGCACTCCTTTCGGGGGGACGAGATCAAATCAGCCCCAGCATTTT.

This chain uses TRBV20-1 with TRBJ2-3; D call uncertain. The CDR3 is made up of 14 amino acids. In germline, CDR1 is DFQATT, CDR2 SNEGSKA (reference sequence). V shed 1 base and J shed 0 bases, with 8 bases lying between them. This CDR3 is CSARVRSSTDTQYF. CDR3 nucleotide sequence: TGCAGTGCTAGAGTTCGGAGTAGCACAGATACGCAGTATTTT.

A few counts support this clonotype. V and J are TRBV7-2 and TRBJ1-1; D is undetermined. Germline lookup yields CDR1 SGHTA and CDR2 FQGNSA. CDR3 length equals 12 residues. Trimming removed 4 bases at V and 4 bases at J, with 7 bases between. The CDR3 here is CASSYGFTEAFF. The CDR3, as DNA: TGTGCCAGCAGCTACGGGTTCACTGAAGCTTTCTTT. Complete variable domain (other parts from reference TRBV7-2 and TRBJ1-1): GAGVSQSPSNKVTEKGKDVELRCDPISGHTALYWYRQSLGQGLEFLIYFQGNSAPDKSGLPSDRFSAERTGGSVSTLTIQRTQQEDSAVYLCASSYGFTEAFFGQGTRLTVV.

This clonotype was detected ten times or more. V and J are TRBV7-2 and TRBJ1-1, with TRBD1 identical over 12 bases. Trimming cost V 1 base and J 6 bases; bases outside gene matches: 6. CDR1 is SGHTA, CDR2 FQGNSA, per germline. There are 16 residues in the CDR3. For the CDR3, the DNA is TGTGCCAGCAGCTTAGTGGGGACAGGGGGCGCGGCTGAAGCTTTCTTT. It translates to CASSLVGTGGAAEAFF.

This clonotype occurred many times. The CDR3 sequence: CSGGHNEQFF. The CDR3, as DNA: TGCAGTGGGGGGCACAATGAGCAGTTCTTC. The chain is built from TRBV20-1 and TRBJ2-1, with TRBD1 as a possible D gene (6 bases). The CDR3 is 10 residues long. The V end lost 7 bases, the J end lost 5 bases, and 6 bases lay between the germline ends. CDR1 DFQATT and CDR2 SNEGSKA come from the germline V gene (reference sequence).

About this clonotype itself: A much bigger clone sits one base away, suggesting this may be a read error. This chain links TRBV2 with TRBJ2-4; 11 positions match TRBD1. The CDR3 spans 14 residues. Germline lookup yields CDR1 SNHLY and CDR2 FYNNEI. The DNA for the CDR3 is TGTGCCAGCAGTGAGGACAGGGGGCTGAACATTCATTACTTC. Protein product: CASSEDRGLNIHYF.